This entry lists 5 T cell receptor beta chains sequenced from one sample in a study of STAT5B mutations in CD4+ large granular lymphocyte leukemia. Here immunoSEQ multiplex PCR was the method, and the copy in TCRdb shows in-frame clones only, minus some. The sample shows 9,000 to 10,000 clones, about 86% of them seen only once. Sequenced material: PBMCs. The receptors derive from a man aged 55 to 69 with CD4+ T-cell large granular lymphocyte leukemia.

The gene calls are TRBV30 and TRBJ1-1; D might be TRBD1 (5 bases). Trimming stripped 5 bases from V and 1 base from J, with 14 bases between. This CDR3 spans 14 amino acids. CDR1 is GTSNPN and CDR2 is SVGIG in the germline V gene (reference sequence). The CDR3 region has the DNA TGTGCCTGGCAATTGGGGGATGCGAACACTGAAGCTTTCTTT. It yields the protein CAWQLGDANTEAFF.

V is TRBV5-4 and J is TRBJ1-4; 9 bases agree with TRBD1. The CDR3 runs to 16 residues. The germline CDR1 and CDR2 sequences are SGHNT and YYREEE (reference sequence). V lost 4 bases and J lost 7; bases outside the gene matches: 11. The CDR3 reads CASSPYEYRGPEKLFF. The CDR3 DNA reads as TGTGCCAGCAGCCCATACGAGTACAGGGGGCCTGAAAAACTGTTTTTT.

The count of this clone is one. This chain joins TRBV6-1 and TRBJ2-6; TRBD1 matches at 10 bases. The CDR3 contains 15 residues. After removal of 10 bases from V and 1 base from J, the junction contained 4 bases not matched to a gene. Per germline, CDR1 MNHNS and CDR2 SASEGT. The CDR3 reads CATRTGGSGANVLTF. Here the CDR3 DNA reads TGTGCCACGCGGACAGGGGGATCTGGGGCCAACGTCCTGACTTTC.

The V and J genes are TRBV27 and TRBJ1-2; 8 bases align to TRBD1. The junction had 9 bases not matched to a gene; V was cut back by 2 bases and J by 4 bases. From germline, CDR1 is MNHEY and CDR2 SMNVEV (reference sequence). The CDR3 extends over 16 amino acids. DNA for the CDR3: TGTGCCAGCAGTTTAAAGGCGGGACAGGCGTCCTATGGCTACACCTTC. It translates to CASSLKAGQASYGYTF.

The rearrangement joins TRBV5-8 to TRBJ1-1, with TRBD1 matching 7 bases. J lost 0 bases, V lost 6 bases, and 5 bases had no gene match. The CDR3 extends over 14 amino acids. Germline loops: CDR1 SGHTS, CDR2 YDEGEE. CDR3 in DNA: TGTGCCAGCAACTCACAGGGGATGAACACTGAAGCTTTCTTT. Protein product: CASNSQGMNTEAFF.